The rows below give T cell receptor beta chains drawn from one sample of a study of control samples from healthy donors and cancer patients. The repertoire was sequenced with immunoSEQ multiplex PCR; TCRdb's copy has only in-frame clones and lacks some. The sample has roughly 170,000 clones; about 94% are singletons. Sequencing input: blood. Receptors originate from a woman aged 60 to 75 in good health. Both conserved end residues are part of each CDR3. A D gene is named only where the DNA matches it firmly. Size is omitted from some rows. Given values are once, few, many or a class for expanded clones.

CDR3	DNA	D	J	size	V
CATSDFGRGSQETQYF	TGTGCCACCAGTGATTTTGGGCGGGGCAGTCAAGAGACCCAGTACTTC	.	TRBJ2-5	.	TRBV24-1
CASSEDSNYGYTF	TGCGCCAGCAGTGAGGACAGTAACTATGGCTACACCTTC	.	TRBJ1-2	.	TRBV10-1
CATSRDRATYEQYF	TGTGCCACCAGCAGAGATAGGGCAACCTACGAGCAGTACTTC	.	TRBJ2-7	.	TRBV15
CASSLGFWTGDSNQPQHF	TGTGCCAGCAGCTTAGGGTTCTGGACAGGAGATAGCAATCAGCCCCAGCATTTT	TRBD1	TRBJ1-5	.	TRBV7-6
CASSPRSSAAEAFF	TGTGCCAGCTCACCACGGTCCTCCGCCGCTGAAGCTTTCTTT	.	TRBJ1-1	.	TRBV18
CASSGVGQGGGNQPQHF	TGTGCCAGCAGCGGAGTTGGGCAGGGAGGAGGCAATCAGCCCCAGCATTTT	.	TRBJ1-5	.	TRBV5-5
CASSQDLAGGLKGARNEQFF	TGTGCCAGCAGCCAAGATTTGGCGGGGGGACTAAAGGGCGCTAGGAATGAGCAGTTCTTC	TRBD2	TRBJ2-1	.	TRBV4-2
CASSQQGYNSPLHF	TGTGCCAGCAGCCAGCAGGGGTATAATTCACCCCTCCACTTT	.	TRBJ1-6	.	TRBV5-4
CASSLRGADTGELFF	TGCGCCAGCAGCTTGAGGGGGGCTGACACCGGGGAGCTGTTTTTT	.	TRBJ2-2	.	TRBV5-1
CASSIREYTEAFF	TGTGCCAGTAGTATTCGGGAATACACTGAAGCTTTCTTT	.	TRBJ1-1	.	TRBV19
CASSALQGKATEAFF	TGTGCCAGCAGTGCCCTACAGGGAAAGGCCACTGAAGCTTTCTTT	.	TRBJ1-1	.	TRBV27
CASSDGRGSGGTDTQYF	TGTGCCAGCAGTGACGGGAGGGGTAGCGGGGGCACAGATACGCAGTATTTT	TRBD2	TRBJ2-3	.	TRBV6-4
CASSLALADTQYF	TGTGCCAGCAGTTTGGCCCTGGCAGATACGCAGTATTTT	.	TRBJ2-3	.	TRBV6-2/TRBV6-3
CASSKWPQGYNEQFF	TGTGCCAGCAGCAAATGGCCACAGGGGTACAATGAGCAGTTCTTC	.	TRBJ2-1	.	TRBV21-1
CASSIQGRMGYTF	TGTGCCAGCAGTATACAGGGGAGGATGGGCTACACCTTC	TRBD1	TRBJ1-2	.	TRBV12-3/TRBV12-4
CASGESGGASDTQYF	TGTGCCAGCGGGGAGAGCGGGGGGGCGTCAGATACGCAGTATTTT	TRBD2	TRBJ2-3	once	TRBV6-4
CASSQTQQSTMNTEAFF	TGTGCCAGCAGCCAAACCCAACAGAGTACCATGAACACTGAAGCTTTCTTT	.	TRBJ1-1	.	TRBV5-5
CASTLTANNSPLHF	TGTGCCAGCACCCTTACCGCCAATAATTCACCCCTCCACTTT	.	TRBJ1-6	.	TRBV6-5
CASTQPPPKLEAFF	TGCGCCAGCACCCAGCCCCCCCCGAAGCTTGAAGCTTTCTTT	.	TRBJ1-1	.	TRBV10-1
CASSGATGGPLGAPLHF	TGTGCCAGCAGCGGGGCGACAGGGGGCCCTTTGGGGGCACCCCTCCACTTT	TRBD1	TRBJ1-6	.	TRBV9
CSASLQGKETQYF	TGCAGTGCTAGTTTACAGGGAAAAGAGACCCAGTACTTC	.	TRBJ2-5	.	TRBV20-1
CASSSVGSTITDTQYF	TGTGCCAGCAGCTCCGTCGGGAGCACGATCACAGATACGCAGTATTTT	.	TRBJ2-3	once	TRBV7-2
CASSLLYGGMSYNEQFF	TGTGCCAGCAGTCTCTTATACGGGGGGATGTCCTACAATGAGCAGTTCTTC	TRBD2	TRBJ2-1	.	TRBV6-2/TRBV6-3
CATSWGRASSTEAFF	TGTGCCACCAGCTGGGGCCGCGCCTCGAGCACTGAAGCTTTCTTT	.	TRBJ1-1	.	TRBV15
CSVGGELGQNYGYTF	TGCAGCGTTGGGGGGGAACTCGGACAGAACTATGGCTACACCTTC	.	TRBJ1-2	.	TRBV29-1
CASSLSGGGGYTF	TGTGCCAGCAGTTTATCGGGTGGTGGAGGCTACACCTTC	.	TRBJ1-2	.	TRBV27
CASSSGQGSLGSPLHF	TGTGCCAGCAGTTCCGGACAGGGGTCGCTAGGGTCACCCCTCCACTTT	TRBD1	TRBJ1-6	.	TRBV6-5
CASSYSKYPPGNTIYF	TGTGCCAGCAGTTACTCCAAGTACCCGCCTGGAAACACCATATATTTT	.	TRBJ1-3	.	TRBV6-5
CASSDSYARGQETQYF	TGTGCCAGCAGTGACAGCTACGCCAGGGGCCAAGAGACCCAGTACTTC	.	TRBJ2-5	.	TRBV2
CASSETWSSNQPQHF	TGTGCCAGCAGTGAAACCTGGTCAAGCAATCAGCCCCAGCATTTT	.	TRBJ1-5	.	TRBV2
CASSIPGLAGVGEQFF	TGTGCCAGCAGCATTCCGGGACTAGCGGGGGTGGGTGAGCAGTTCTTC	TRBD2	TRBJ2-1	.	TRBV5-4
CASSPPKPRTAFMNTEAFF	TGTGCCAGCTCACCACCGAAACCCAGGACAGCGTTCATGAACACTGAAGCTTTCTTT	.	TRBJ1-1	.	TRBV18
CASSDSSNEQFF	TGTGCCAGCAGTGACTCAAGCAATGAGCAGTTCTTC	.	TRBJ2-1	.	TRBV6-4
CASSYDSTGVYGTDTQYF	TGTGCCAGCAGTTATGACTCGACAGGGGTTTATGGCACAGATACGCAGTATTTT	TRBD1	TRBJ2-3	.	TRBV6-2/TRBV6-3
CACWTVTYEQYF	TGTGCCTGTTGGACGGTGACCTACGAGCAGTACTTC	.	TRBJ2-7	.	TRBV30
CASRAPGGRDEQFF	TGTGCCAGCAGAGCCCCAGGGGGCCGAGATGAGCAGTTCTTC	TRBD1	TRBJ2-1	.	TRBV3-1/TRBV3-2
CASSPTEAGEAFF	TGTGCCAGCTCGCCCACAGAAGCAGGTGAAGCTTTCTTT	.	TRBJ1-1	once	TRBV18
CASSLDYNEQFF	TGTGCCAGCAGCTTAGATTACAATGAGCAGTTCTTC	.	TRBJ2-1	.	TRBV7-2
CASSQGVGDANEKLFF	TGCGCCAGCAGCCAAGGAGTCGGGGATGCTAATGAAAAACTGTTTTTT	.	TRBJ1-4	few	TRBV4-3
CASSQQGVLEQNTEAFF	TGTGCCAGCAGTCAGCAGGGGGTGTTAGAGCAGAACACTGAAGCTTTCTTT	TRBD1	TRBJ1-1	.	TRBV2
CASSPRGQPNTGELFF	TGTGCCAGTAGTCCCCGAGGGCAGCCAAACACCGGGGAGCTGTTTTTT	.	TRBJ2-2	.	TRBV19
CASSLRQSTNEKLFF	TGTGCCAGCTCACTTCGACAATCAACTAATGAAAAACTGTTTTTT	.	TRBJ1-4	once	TRBV18
CAWAGDRDFREKLFF	TGTGCCTGGGCCGGGGACAGGGACTTTCGGGAAAAACTGTTTTTT	TRBD1	TRBJ1-4	.	TRBV30